This TCR beta chain derives from a study of OX40 agonist ivuxolimab in advanced cancers. About the investigation overall: Ivuxolimab was an agonistic, fully human IgG2 monoclonal antibody directed against OX40 (CD134), a costimulatory receptor. The point of sequencing TCRbeta in the periphery was to test whether ivuxolimab changed TCR sequence diversity and drove clonal T-cell expansion. Intravenous ivuxolimab was administered to patients every 2 weeks at six dose levels: 0.01, 0.1, 0.3, 1.5, 3 and 10 mg/kg. Of the roughly 51 patients in dose escalation, around 19 had hepatocellular carcinoma, about 15 had melanoma, 9 had renal cell carcinoma and 9 had head and neck cancer. Partial responses occurred in three dose-escalation patients: two with cutaneous melanoma and one with hepatocellular carcinoma. The dose-escalation cohort was roughly 87% male with a mean age of 60 years, ranging from roughly 20 to 80. The paper describes the monotherapy dose-escalation part (N of about 47 patients) of the phase I trial of ivuxolimab. Prior anti-PD-1, anti-PD-L1 or anti-CTLA-4 therapy was permitted, and checkpoint inhibitors had been received by more than 35% of dose-escalation patients.

Patients with a history of autoimmune disease or receiving systemic immunosuppression were excluded from the trial. Peripheral blood for TCR sequencing was collected from all dose cohorts at baseline, on cycle 4 day 1, and on cycle 7 day 1. The samples were taken from a phase I, first-in-human, multicenter, open-label dose-escalation trial of ivuxolimab. Adults with locally advanced or metastatic melanoma, renal cell carcinoma, hepatocellular carcinoma or head and neck squamous cell carcinoma were enrolled in the trial. Before TCR sequencing, CD4+ T cells and CD8+ T cells were sorted from peripheral blood as separate populations. V is pruned by 4 bases and J by 6 bases, leaving 9 bases of the junction without a gene match. From the cysteine up to the phenylalanine, the CDR3 has a length of 15 residues. Of all the DNA, just the CDR3 is kept, 45 bases in frame from base 1. The germline V gene (reference sequence) sets CDR1 to SEHNR and CDR2 to FQNEAQ.

For sequencing of the TCRbeta CDR3 region, genomic DNA was extracted from the sorted cells. TCRbeta CDR3 regions were sequenced using the immunoSEQ Assay. TCRdb's version of the immuneACCESS table is confined to in-frame rearrangements and falls short of the full clone set. An unresolved V gene accounts for under half of the shortfall where checked; the remainder is of unknown origin. The table for this sample lists around 150,000 clones; 90% to 95% of them were counted only once. Around 0.31% of the sample lies in the top ten. On this clone: Its recognized antigen is unknown. Base quality data are lacking; no much larger clone is found one base away.

The full study reports these points: The antigen specificity of the peripheral T cells that underwent clonal expansion was not determined. After ivuxolimab, expanded clones were on average more numerous among CD8+ T cells than among CD4+ T cells. Partial responders in the 0.1-3.0 mg/kg groups had among the lowest normalized peripheral clonal expansion, especially among CD8+ T cells. Low levels of normalized T-cell clonal expansion were also seen in some patients who did not respond. At doses of 0.1 to 3.0 mg/kg, clonal expansion of both CD4+ and CD8+ blood T cells was observed from baseline to week 6.

The sample consisted of CD4+ or CD8+ T cells sorted from blood, taken in a trial of the OX40 agonist ivuxolimab. The clonotype was recovered from an adult with an advanced solid tumor such as melanoma, head and neck, liver or kidney cancer. The rearranged chain carries TRBV7-9 and TRBJ2-3, with 8 bases matching TRBD1. The encoded CDR3 is CASSSQGAGHDTQYF. At the DNA level, the sequence is TGTGCCAGCAGCTCCCAGGGGGCCGGCCACGATACGCAGTATTTT.